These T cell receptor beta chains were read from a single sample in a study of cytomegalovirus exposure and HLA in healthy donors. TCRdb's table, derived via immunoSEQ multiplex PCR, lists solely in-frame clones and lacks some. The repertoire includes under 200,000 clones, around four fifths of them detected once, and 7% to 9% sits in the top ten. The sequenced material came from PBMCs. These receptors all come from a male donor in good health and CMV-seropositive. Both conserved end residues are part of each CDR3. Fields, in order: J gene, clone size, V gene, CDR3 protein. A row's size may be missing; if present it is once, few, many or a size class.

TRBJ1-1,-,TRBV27,CASKRTGNTEAFF
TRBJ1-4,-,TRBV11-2,CASSLSAVIYEKLFF
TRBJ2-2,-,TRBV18,CASSPNLNTGELFF
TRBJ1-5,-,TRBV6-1,CASSTGAQTNQPQHF
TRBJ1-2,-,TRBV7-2,CASSSPPGENYGYTF
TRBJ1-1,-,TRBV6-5,CASSPYIPGNTEAFF
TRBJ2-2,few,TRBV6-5,CASSLRGRNTGELFF
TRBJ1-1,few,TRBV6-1,CASSGLKGPEAFF
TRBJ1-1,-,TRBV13,CASSYRARNTEAFF
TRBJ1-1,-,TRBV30,CAWSGQAAEAFF
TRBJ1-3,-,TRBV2,CASRELGTGGAGNTIYF
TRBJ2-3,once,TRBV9,CASSVRLTAGFTDTQYF
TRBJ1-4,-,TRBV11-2,CASSFRTGGREKLFF
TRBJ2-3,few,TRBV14,CASTGTGGSDTQYF
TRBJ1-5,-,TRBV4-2,CASSPGVHQPQHF
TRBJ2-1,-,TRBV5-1,CASSPIAGGLNEQFF
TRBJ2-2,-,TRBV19,CASSKLAGVTGELFF
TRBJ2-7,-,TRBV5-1,CACRQGDDEQYF
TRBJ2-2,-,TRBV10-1,CASVVRQGTGELFF
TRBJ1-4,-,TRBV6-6,CASSQQGAGEKLFF
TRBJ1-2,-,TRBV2,CASLEWGGQLYGYTF
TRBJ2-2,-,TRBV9,CASSPRGAGETGELFF
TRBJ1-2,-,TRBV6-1,CASRLTSLRGYTF
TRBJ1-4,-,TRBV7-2,CASSSGTPNEKLFF
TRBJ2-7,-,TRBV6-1,CASSVTPGTYEQYF
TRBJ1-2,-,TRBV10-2,CASSESEAPYLGALGGYTF
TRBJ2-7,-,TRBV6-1,CASSEGGGVGQYF
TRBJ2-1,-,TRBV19,CASSNGGVGEQFF
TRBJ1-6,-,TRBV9,CASSVDSYNSPLHF
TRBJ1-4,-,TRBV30,CAWSGKRATNEKLFF
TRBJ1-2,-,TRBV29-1,CSVPDRGGYGYTF
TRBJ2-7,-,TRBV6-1,CASSEGVGGNYEQYF
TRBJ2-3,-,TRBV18,CASSPVSGGRDTQYF
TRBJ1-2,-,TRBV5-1,CASSSGTGERWGYGYTF
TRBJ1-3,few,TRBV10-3,CAISTGTGSSGNTIYF
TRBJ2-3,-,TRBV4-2,CASSLLKSDTQYF
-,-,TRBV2,CASSLAGASYEQYF
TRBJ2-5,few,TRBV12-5,CASGLEPETQYF
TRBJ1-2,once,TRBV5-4,CASSSGGFRNYGYTF
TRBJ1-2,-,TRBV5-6,CASSLWAAPYGYTF
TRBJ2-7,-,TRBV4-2,CASSPRDRAIRGVYEQYF
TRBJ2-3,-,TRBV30,CAWSGLAGHRDTQYF
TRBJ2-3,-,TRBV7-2,CASSLVGGPLGTDTQYF
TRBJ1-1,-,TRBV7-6,CASSLEHRSEAFF
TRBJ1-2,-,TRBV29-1,CSVRLGGGPF
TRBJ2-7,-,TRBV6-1,CASTSTVSYEQYF
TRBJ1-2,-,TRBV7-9,CASSLIPRGLYGYTF
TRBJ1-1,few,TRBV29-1,CSVPGIMNTEAFF
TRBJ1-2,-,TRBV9,CASSPAGKPNYGYTF
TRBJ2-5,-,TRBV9,CASSPGSQGSQETQYF